Sequencing of this T cell receptor (beta chain) was carried out in a study of blood T cells in healthy people across ages. Regarding this clonotype: A junction boundary mismatches the germline segment, possibly from a read error.

It was with a sample-barcoded 5' primer and a J-beta primer mix that a second PCR of roughly 7 to 12 cycles was run. TCRdb redid the calling of the 5' RACE reads with MiXCR, one entry per CDR3 protein. The table shows around 2 million distinct CDR3 sequences, with roughly two fifths occurring only once. The specimen sequenced was blood. This TCR was sampled from a human donor in good health.

The CDR3 loop reads CAASRDLTSGGTDTQYF. In nucleotides, the CDR3 is TGTGCCGCCAGCAGAGATCTCACTAGCGGGGGCACAGATACGCAGTATTTT. The gene calls are TRBV15 and TRBJ2-3; 10 bases are a match to TRBD2. There are 17 residues in the CDR3. CDR1 and CDR2 from the germline V gene are LNHNV and YYDKDF (reference sequence). Using reference TRBV15 and TRBJ2-3 for the parts outside the CDR3, the full variable domain is DAMVIQNPRYQVTQFGKPVTLSCSQTLNHNVMYWYQQKSSQAPKLLFHYYDKDFNNEADTPDNFQSRRPNTSFCFLDIRSPGLGDTAMYLCAASRDLTSGGTDTQYFGPGTRLTVL.